This T cell receptor beta chain was obtained from a study of vaccination effects on CD4 cells after COVID-19. Profiling relied on immunoSEQ multiplex PCR, and the TCRdb table lists in-frame clones only, not all of them. The data hold about 59,000 clones, with around 82% observed a single time. The CDR3 totals 14 residues. Germline CDR1 and CDR2: SGHTA and FQGTGA. Between the trimmed V and J ends, which lost 2 bases and 5 bases, there was a span of 12 bases. As concerns this clone: Antigen: not known.

Antigen-specific CD4+ T cells expanded by the ViraFEST assay with viral peptide pools were then sequenced. The culture ran for under eleven days, and then CD4+ T cells were isolated. Two-dose BNT162b2 or mRNA-1273 vaccination was given to participants. Vaccinated recipients, who were negative for nucleocapsid antibodies, had no history of SARS-CoV-2 infection. PBMC cultures contained about 2 million cells per well, about 11 IU/ml IL-2 and about 9.7 ug/ml peptides. Half the medium was swapped for IL-2 medium on days 3 and 7. The chain links TRBV7-3 to TRBJ2-5, with a tentative D call TRBD2 (5 bases). The material was CD4+ T cells from PBMCs cultured with HCoV-OC43 spike peptides, obtained after COVID-19 vaccination. Stated subset: HCoV-OC43 spike overlapping peptide pool stimulation. This clonotype was obtained from a human donor who received a COVID-19 vaccine. The CDR3 spells CASSLQHREETQYF. Written as DNA, the CDR3 is TGTGCCAGCAGCTTACAACATAGGGAGGAGACCCAGTACTTC.